What follows describes a single T cell receptor (beta chain). The data belong to a study of blood T cells in healthy people across ages. The second PCR ran roughly 7 to 12 cycles with a sample-barcoded 5' primer and J-beta primers. One entry per CDR3 protein, called by TCRdb with MiXCR from the 5' RACE reads. The profile shows over 1,300,000 distinct CDR3 sequences, around 59% of them singletons. V dropped 6 bases and J dropped 12 bases, with 24 bases sitting between them. There are 13 residues in the CDR3. The germline V gene has CDR1 DFQATT and CDR2 SNEGSKA (reference sequence). The genes are TRBV20-1 and TRBJ2-7, with D uncertain. The source of this sequence is a man between 18 and 29 years old in good health. Material: blood. This CDR3 reads CSALDQVEETRYF. CDR3 bases: TGCAGTGCCCTTGACCAGGTAGAGGAGACCCGGTACTTC.